Below, 27 T cell receptor beta chains from the same sample are listed, as sequenced in a study of T cell responses to AZD1222 COVID-19 vaccine. TCRdb's table, derived via immunoSEQ multiplex PCR, lists solely in-frame clones and lacks some. The sample carries roughly 120,000 clones, 90% to 95% recorded once. Sequenced material: peripheral blood, taken on day 0 of AZD1222 vaccination. The receptors shown here come from an adult in good health.

The V call is TRBV5-1, the J call TRBJ2-3; the D gene is possibly TRBD1 (6 bases). Per germline, CDR1 SGHRS and CDR2 YFSETQ. The CDR3 runs to 13 residues. Between the trimmed V and J ends, which lost 0 bases and 11 bases, there was a span of 13 bases. DNA of the CDR3: TGCGCCAGCAGCTTGGGTTCTCGGGACAAGCAGTATTTT. This codes for CASSLGSRDKQYF.

The CDR3 DNA reads as TGTGCCAGCAGCAGCTTAGGTCGGGGACAGAGGCGCAGCGAGCAGTACTTC. Translating it yields CASSSLGRGQRRSEQYF. The chain links TRBV11-2 to TRBJ2-7, with TRBD1 matching over 7 bases. Losses at the gene ends were 5 bases for V and 6 bases for J; bases not matched to a gene: 19. The CDR3 loop spans 17 amino acids. Germline CDR1 and CDR2: SGHAT and FQNNGV.

The V call is TRBV9, the J call TRBJ2-5, with D hard to call. Between the trimmed V and J ends, which lost 0 bases and 2 bases, there was a span of 8 bases. Germline lookup yields CDR1 SGDLS and CDR2 YYNGEE. CDR3 size: 14 residues. Written as DNA, the CDR3 is TGTGCCAGCAGCGTAGAGTGGGGTCAAGAGACCCAGTACTTC. Translated, it gives CASSVEWGQETQYF.

The CDR3 protein is CASSLEPGLSYEQYF. In DNA, the CDR3 is TGTGCCAGCAGCTTAGAACCGGGACTATCCTACGAGCAGTACTTC. V gene TRBV11-2 combines with J gene TRBJ2-7, with 7 bases aligning to TRBD2. This CDR3 spans 15 amino acids. V shed 0 bases and J 1 base; nucleotides not matched to a gene: 3. In germline, CDR1 is SGHAT, CDR2 FQNNGV.

The chain links TRBV27 to TRBJ1-5, with D maybe TRBD1 (5 bases). The CDR3 consists of 12 residues. Trimming shortened V by 2 bases and J by 6 bases, and 5 bases separated the two germline ends. Germline V lookup: CDR1 MNHEY, CDR2 SMNVEV (reference sequence). The DNA of the CDR3 is TGTGCCAGCAGTTTACAGGGTCAGCCCCAGCATTTT. Residues: CASSLQGQPQHF.

The CDR3, as DNA: TGTGCCAGCAGTTCCGGACAGGCCTATGGCTACACCTTC. This encodes CASSSGQAYGYTF. The chain employs TRBV27 and TRBJ1-2; 7 positions agree with TRBD1. Germline assignment: CDR1 MNHEY and CDR2 SMNVEV (reference sequence). The J segment lost 4 bases and the V segment lost 4 bases, leaving 3 bases of the junction unmatched. This CDR3 region has 13 residues.

The chain recombines TRBV5-4 with TRBJ1-3; a possible D gene is TRBD1 (5 bases). V lost 4 bases to trimming and J lost 4 bases, with 12 bases between them. Germline V gives CDR1 SGHNT, CDR2 YYREEE (reference sequence). CDR3 length: 14 amino acids. DNA of the CDR3: TGTGCCAGCAGCATCCGACAGCGGGGAAACACCATATATTTT. It encodes CASSIRQRGNTIYF. The full variable domain, with the rest looked up from reference TRBV5-4 and TRBJ1-3, is ETGVTQSPTHLIKTRGQQVTLRCSSQSGHNTVSWYQQALGQGPQFIFQYYREEENGRGNFPPRFSGLQFPNYSSELNVNALELDDSALYLCASSIRQRGNTIYFGEGSWLTVV.

V and J are TRBV5-1 and TRBJ1-1; D is perhaps TRBD1 (5 bases). Trimming removed 6 bases from V and 7 bases from J, with 28 bases in between. Germline lookup yields CDR1 SGHRS and CDR2 YFSETQ. There are 17 residues in the CDR3. CDR3 loop: CASIKRGADYGAFEAFF. The CDR3 coding sequence is TGCGCCAGCATCAAGAGGGGCGCAGACTACGGAGCCTTTGAAGCTTTCTTT.

This chain links TRBV2 with TRBJ2-1; 7 nucleotides match TRBD2. The length of the CDR3 is 14 residues. Trimming at V came to 10 bases and at J to 4 bases, leaving 10 bases not matched to a gene. Germline CDR1 is SNHLY and CDR2 is FYNNEI. CDR3 in DNA: TGTGCCATAAAAGGACTAGGAACTTACAATGAGCAGTTCTTC. As protein: CAIKGLGTYNEQFF.

This chain links TRBV27 with TRBJ2-3; D unresolved. The CDR3 is 12 amino acids. Germline V gene sequence: CDR1 MNHEY, CDR2 SMNVEV (reference sequence). Trimming left V 5 bases short and J 9 bases short, with 12 bases between. This chain's CDR3 is CASSLPKGTQYF. DNA for the CDR3: TGTGCCAGCAGTCTACCAAAGGGAACGCAGTATTTT.

V is TRBV18 and J is TRBJ1-1; perhaps TRBD1 as D (6 bases). CDR3 size: 13 residues. The V end was cut by 3 bases, the J end by 5 bases, with 10 bases between. Germline CDR1 and CDR2: KGHSH and LQKENI. Written as DNA, the CDR3 is TGTGCCAGCTCACCCCCGGACAGAACTGAAGCTTTCTTT. As protein: CASSPPDRTEAFF.

The J gene is TRBJ2-3, the V gene TRBV4-1; TRBD1 might be the D (6 bases). Looked up from germline, CDR1 is MGHRA and CDR2 is YSYEKL. This CDR3 is built from 15 residues. V was clipped by 0 bases and J by 5 bases, with 12 bases between them. The CDR3 DNA reads TGCGCCAGCAGCCAAGATCCCAGGGGAGAAGATACGCAGTATTTT. Amino acids: CASSQDPRGEDTQYF.

The chain is built from TRBV5-6 and TRBJ1-2; 8 nucleotides match TRBD1. Germline trimming cut 0 bases from V and 8 bases from J; bases unmatched to any gene: 9. The germline CDR1 and CDR2 sequences are SGHDT and YYEEEE. The CDR3 is made up of 15 amino acids. The CDR3 spells CASSLADRGLLGYTF. In DNA form, the CDR3 reads TGTGCCAGCAGCTTGGCCGACAGGGGTCTCCTCGGCTACACCTTC.

The chain has TRBV30 and TRBJ1-4; D unclear. The CDR3 contains 13 residues. Germline CDR1 is GTSNPN and CDR2 is SVGIG (reference sequence). V lost 1 base and J 8 bases, leaving 11 bases between the germline ends. The CDR3 region is CAWSAPNEEKLFF. The CDR3 DNA sequence: TGTGCCTGGAGTGCCCCCAACGAAGAAAAACTGTTTTTT. Drawing the rest from reference TRBV30 and TRBJ1-4, the complete variable domain is SQTIHQWPATLVQPVGSPLSLECTVEGTSNPNLYWYRQAAGRGLQLLFYSVGIGQISSEVPQNLSASRPQDRQFILSSKKLLLSDSGFYLCAWSAPNEEKLFFGSGTQLSVL.

This clone was seen just once. The chain links TRBV7-6 to TRBJ1-1; possible D gene TRBD1, 5 bases. V lost 4 bases, J lost 3 bases, and 24 bases lay in between. The CDR3 loop spans 18 amino acids. Germline V gene sequence: CDR1 SGHVS, CDR2 FNYEAQ. The CDR3 nucleotides are TGTGCCAGCAGCTACGTCACGAGGGGTCGTGCTATGGACACTGAAGCTTTCTTT. Residues: CASSYVTRGRAMDTEAFF. The full variable domain, rest sourced from reference TRBV7-6 and TRBJ1-1, is GAGVSQSPRYKVTKRGQDVALRCDPISGHVSLYWYRQALGQGPEFLTYFNYEAQQDKSGLPNDRFSAERPEGSISTLTIQRTEQRDSAMYRCASSYVTRGRAMDTEAFFGQGTRLTVV.

The chain uses TRBV6-2 or TRBV6-3 and TRBJ1-5, with a tentative D call TRBD1 (5 bases). Trimming removed 2 bases from V and 2 bases from J, with 10 bases in between. CDR3 length equals 15 residues. Germline CDR1 reads MNHEY; CDR2 reads SVGEGT. The DNA for the CDR3 is TGTGCCAGCAGTTACGGGGGACTGGGCAATCAGCCCCAGCATTTT. It encodes CASSYGGLGNQPQHF.

With respect to this clone: At one boundary the junction diverges from the germline segment, which might be a read error. The J gene is TRBJ1-5, the V gene TRBV5-1, with unresolved D. Germline lookup yields CDR1 SGHRS and CDR2 YFSETQ. This CDR3 contains 14 residues. The CDR3 region is CASSLSGSDQPQHF. DNA for the CDR3: TGCGCCAGCAGCTTGTCGGGTAGCGATCAGCCCCAGCATTTT.

This clone was recorded only once. This chain connects TRBV18 to TRBJ2-5; 12 positions match TRBD1. This CDR3 has 18 amino acids. The trim removed 5 bases at V and 5 bases at J, leaving 15 bases unmatched. Germline lookup yields CDR1 KGHSH and CDR2 LQKENI. The CDR3 DNA reads as TGTGCCAGCTCAGTACCGGGACAGGGGGCCCCACTGAGGGAGACCCAGTACTTC. It codes for CASSVPGQGAPLRETQYF.

The chain is built from TRBV27 and TRBJ1-1; D might be TRBD1 (6 bases). Deletions cut 4 bases from V and 0 bases from J, with 12 bases between. In germline, CDR1 is MNHEY, CDR2 SMNVEV (reference sequence). CDR3 length equals 15 residues. The CDR3 is CASSYGTPVNTEAFF. The CDR3 coding sequence is TGTGCCAGCAGTTACGGGACACCGGTGAACACTGAAGCTTTCTTT.

V and J are TRBV3-1 (or the pseudogene TRBV3-2) and TRBJ2-1; the D gene could be TRBD1 or TRBD2 (5 bases each). This CDR3 comprises 12 residues. V lost 6 bases to trimming and J lost 13 bases, with 16 bases between them. CDR1 and CDR2 from the germline V gene are LGHDT and YNNKEL (reference sequence). In DNA, the CDR3 is TGTGCCAGCAGTTCTGCCGGGACGCGACAGTTCTTC. The encoded protein is CASSSAGTRQFF.

This chain uses TRBV4-2 with TRBJ2-1; D perhaps matches TRBD2 (7 bases). V lost 5 bases and J 5 bases, leaving 19 bases between the germline ends. This CDR3 comprises 16 residues. Germline V lookup: CDR1 LGHNA, CDR2 YNFKEQ. Here the CDR3 DNA reads TGTGCCAGCAGCGGGGGGAGGGGGGCGCAGGACAATGAGCAGTTCTTC. This translates into CASSGGRGAQDNEQFF.

V and J are TRBV10-3 and TRBJ1-2, with D possibly being TRBD1 (5 bases). From germline, CDR1 is ENHRY and CDR2 SYGVKD. The CDR3 is made up of 14 amino acids. V lost 5 bases and J 8 bases, leaving 18 bases between the germline ends. The CDR3 sequence: CAISTGTPQNGYTF. The CDR3, as DNA: TGTGCCATCAGTACTGGGACCCCGCAAAACGGCTACACCTTC.

V is TRBV5-5 and J is TRBJ2-5; D is uncertain. Germline V lookup: CDR1 SGHKS, CDR2 YYEKEE (reference sequence). V gave up 2 bases and J gave up 1 base, with 6 bases separating them. The CDR3 contains 13 residues. CDR3 nucleotides: TGTGCCAGCAGCTTTAGGACCCAAGAGACCCAGTACTTC. This encodes CASSFRTQETQYF.

This chain joins TRBV27 and TRBJ1-2; no reliable D call. The V end lost 5 bases, the J end lost 3 bases, and 10 bases lay between the germline ends. Germline V gene sequence: CDR1 MNHEY, CDR2 SMNVEV (reference sequence). The CDR3 extends over 13 amino acids. CDR3 region: CASSPRTYYGYTF. The CDR3 DNA reads as TGTGCCAGCAGTCCTCGGACTTACTATGGCTACACCTTC.

The chain employs TRBV28 and TRBJ2-3; D possibly corresponds to TRBD2 (5 bases). V dropped 8 bases and J dropped 4 bases, with 16 bases sitting between them. Germline-derived CDR1 and CDR2 are MDHEN and SYDVKM. The CDR3 loop spans 14 amino acids. CDR3 region: CASRRSLAPDTQYF. Written as DNA, the CDR3 is TGTGCCAGCCGGAGGTCGTTGGCCCCAGATACGCAGTATTTT. The complete variable domain, with remaining parts taken from reference TRBV28 and TRBJ2-3, reads DVKVTQSSRYLVKRTGEKVFLECVQDMDHENMFWYRQDPGLGLRLIYFSYDVKMKEKGDIPEGYSVSREKKERFSLILESASTNQTSMYLCASRRSLAPDTQYFGPGTRLTVL.

The chain is built from TRBV15 and TRBJ2-7; 7 nucleotides agree with TRBD1. This CDR3 has 15 amino acids. Germline loops: CDR1 LNHNV, CDR2 YYDKDF (reference sequence). The junction had 7 bases not matched to a gene; V was cut back by 0 bases and J by 5 bases. The CDR3 spells CATSRDRVQGNEQYF. In DNA, the CDR3 is TGTGCCACCAGCAGAGATCGTGTACAGGGGAACGAGCAGTACTTC.

This sequence joins TRBV6-2 or TRBV6-3 and TRBJ2-7; weak D call: TRBD1 (6 bases). Germline V lookup: CDR1 MNHEY, CDR2 SVGEGT. V was trimmed by 4 bases and J by 4 bases, leaving 14 bases between them. CDR3 size: 14 residues. The CDR3 DNA reads as TGTGCCAGCAGTTCGCCGGGACAAGCATACGAGCAGTACTTC. Encoded protein: CASSSPGQAYEQYF.